This T cell receptor (beta chain) was identified during a study of cytomegalovirus exposure and HLA in healthy donors. Across the study: A subsequent analysis reported that the roughly 120 validation repertoires were produced on the same platform that had also been used for the 666 first-cohort repertoires. General study points: Specific recognition of CMV antigens was confirmed in vitro for a few chains (all CMV-associated). It was about 150 TCR beta chains that were listed as cytomegalovirus-associated.

As concerns this clone: Its antigen is currently unknown.

The CDR3 runs 15 residues. Trimming cost V 3 bases and J 0 bases; bases outside gene matches: 3. CDR1 and CDR2 from the germline V gene are LNHDA and SQIVND (reference sequence). Generated by immunoSEQ multiplex PCR, the TCRdb table keeps only in-frame clones and is missing some. The top ten clones hold under 2% of a sample with about 74,000 clones, roughly 92% of them seen once. The approximately 120-subject validation cohort, separate from the roughly 670-subject first cohort, included the donors. The receptor was derived from a woman under 30 in good health and CMV-seropositive. Material for sequencing was PBMCs. The chain recombines TRBV19 with TRBJ2-3; TRBD2 matches at 7 bases. CDR3 nucleotides: TGTGCCAGTAGTATGCTAGCGGTTAGCACAGATACGCAGTATTTT. This codes for CASSMLAVSTDTQYF. The entire variable domain, with the rest obtained from reference TRBV19 and TRBJ2-3, is as follows: DGGITQSPKYLFRKEGQNVTLSCEQNLNHDAMYWYRQDPGQGLRLIYYSQIVNDFQKGDIAEGYSVSREKKESFPLTVTSAQKNPTAFYLCASSMLAVSTDTQYFGPGTRLTVL.